The 23 T cell receptor beta chains below were found in one sample sequenced in a study of shared clonotypes between healthy human individuals. Generated by immunoSEQ multiplex PCR, the TCRdb table keeps only in-frame clones and is missing some. The sample yields around 1.6 million clones, 98% seen once. What was sequenced was naive CD4+ T cells sorted from blood. Described subset: CD45RA+ positively selected. These receptors all stem from a young man in good health.

This clone appeared once. V gene TRBV5-1 combines with J gene TRBJ2-5; TRBD1 is a possible D gene (6 bases). Trimming shortened V by 8 bases and J by 2 bases, and 10 bases separated the two germline ends. The CDR3 is made up of 12 amino acids. Germline V CDR1 and CDR2: SGHRS, YFSETQ. The CDR3: CASGQLQETQYF. The CDR3 DNA reads TGCGCCAGTGGACAGCTACAAGAGACCCAGTACTTC.

This sequence joins TRBV5-1 and TRBJ2-5; 9 nucleotides line up with TRBD2. Germline CDR1 and CDR2: SGHRS and YFSETQ. CDR3 size: 15 residues. V shed 3 bases and J 2 bases; nucleotides not matched to a gene: 5. CDR3 residues: CASSSLAGIQETQYF. The CDR3 DNA reads as TGCGCCAGCAGCTCTCTAGCGGGAATTCAAGAGACCCAGTACTTC.

The chain joins TRBV7-3 to TRBJ2-1; 14 bases agree with TRBD2. The CDR3 is made up of 15 amino acids. Trimming removed 5 bases from V and 8 bases from J; junction bases left unmatched: 5. Per the germline V gene, CDR1 is SGHTA and CDR2 is FQGTGA. The CDR3 here is CASSQLTSGRDEQFF. CDR3 nucleotide sequence: TGTGCCAGCAGCCAATTGACTAGCGGGAGGGATGAGCAGTTCTTC.

This chain uses TRBV7-9 with TRBJ1-1; 7 bases align to TRBD1. The CDR3 is 14 residues long. Per germline, CDR1 SEHNR and CDR2 FQNEAQ (reference sequence). V shed 3 bases and J 4 bases; nucleotides not matched to a gene: 5. The CDR3: CASSFSTGATEAFF. In DNA form, the CDR3 reads TGTGCCAGCAGCTTTTCCACAGGGGCCACTGAAGCTTTCTTT.

The V gene is TRBV5-1, the J gene TRBJ2-3; no firm D call. This CDR3 is built from 13 residues. Germline CDR1 reads SGHRS; CDR2 reads YFSETQ. V was clipped by 2 bases and J by 1 base, with 5 bases between them. Written as DNA, the CDR3 is TGCGCCAGCAGCTTTAGCCGCACAGATACGCAGTATTTT. Protein sequence: CASSFSRTDTQYF.

The chain uses TRBV7-9 and TRBJ2-1, with 12 bases that match TRBD2. Unmatched junction bases numbered 13, after V lost 6 bases and J lost 10 bases. Germline V CDR1 and CDR2: SEHNR, FQNEAQ (reference sequence). The CDR3 is made up of 16 amino acids. Here the CDR3 DNA reads TGTGCCAGCAGTCATCCGGGACTAGCGGGTATAGGAGAGCAGTTCTTC. Translating gives CASSHPGLAGIGEQFF.

The chain joins TRBV9 to TRBJ2-7; D is unclear. Trimming left V 4 bases short and J 0 bases short, with 14 bases between. The CDR3 length is 15 residues. CDR1 and CDR2 (germline): SGDLS, YYNGEE. This CDR3 reads CASSPSPGTSYEQYF. The DNA of the CDR3 is TGTGCCAGCAGCCCCAGCCCGGGCACCTCCTACGAGCAGTACTTC.

V usage is TRBV5-1 and J usage is TRBJ2-2; possibly TRBD2 for D (6 bases). The CDR3 runs to 15 residues. With 2 bases removed from V and 1 base from J, the gap between germline ends came to 9 bases. Germline CDR1 SGHRS, CDR2 YFSETQ. CDR3 region: CASSFVRGNTGELFF. The DNA of the CDR3 is TGCGCCAGCAGCTTTGTGCGGGGGAACACCGGGGAGCTGTTTTTT. Filled out from reference TRBV5-1 and TRBJ2-2, the complete variable domain reads KAGVTQTPRYLIKTRGQQVTLSCSPISGHRSVSWYQQTPGQGLQFLFEYFSETQRNKGNFPGRFSGRQFSNSRSEMNVSTLELGDSALYLCASSFVRGNTGELFFGEGSRLTVL.

The chain carries TRBV18 and TRBJ2-1, with D tentatively TRBD1 (5 bases). The CDR3 spans 15 residues. Germline-derived CDR1 and CDR2 are KGHSH and LQKENI. The germline V and J ends were trimmed by 6 bases and 4 bases, with 16 bases remaining between them. The CDR3 reads CASSPQGFAYNEQFF. CDR3 in DNA: TGTGCCAGCTCGCCCCAGGGTTTCGCATACAATGAGCAGTTCTTC.

The chain couples TRBV7-8 to TRBJ1-2, with D perhaps matching TRBD1 (6 bases). The CDR3 consists of 16 residues. V gave up 7 bases and J gave up 4 bases, with 22 bases separating them. The V gene's germline CDR1 is SGHVS and CDR2 FQNEAQ. CDR3 loop: CASTKDRRGTTYGYTF. The DNA of the CDR3 is TGTGCCAGCACCAAAGACCGTCGCGGGACAACCTATGGCTACACCTTC.

This chain joins TRBV4-1 and TRBJ2-7, with D perhaps TRBD1 (6 bases). This CDR3 is 13 amino acids long. The V gene lost 2 bases and the J gene lost 3 bases, with 8 bases spanning the gap. Germline V lookup: CDR1 MGHRA, CDR2 YSYEKL. CDR3 protein: CASSQQQGYEQYF. Written as DNA, the CDR3 is TGCGCCAGCAGCCAACAACAGGGCTACGAGCAGTACTTC.

V gene TRBV9 combines with J gene TRBJ2-5, with TRBD1 matching over 7 bases. Trimming took 0 bases from V and 4 from J; bases not matched to a gene: 6. The CDR3 runs 15 residues. The germline gives CDR1 SGDLS, CDR2 YYNGEE. The CDR3 sequence: CASSVGVGGPETQYF. The CDR3 nucleotides are TGTGCCAGCAGCGTAGGGGTAGGGGGCCCAGAGACCCAGTACTTC. The variable domain in full, completed from reference TRBV9 and TRBJ2-5, reads DSGVTQTPKHLITATGQRVTLRCSPRSGDLSVYWYQQSLDQGLQFLIQYYNGEERAKGNILERFSAQQFPDLHSELNLSSLELGDSALYFCASSVGVGGPETQYFGPGTRLLVL.

As for this clone: This same CDR3 is encoded by further DNA sequences in the sample. The chain employs TRBV28 and TRBJ1-1; unclear D gene. V shed 8 bases and J shed 8 bases, with 9 bases lying between them. Germline values: CDR1 MDHEN, CDR2 SYDVKM. This CDR3 contains 10 residues. CDR3 DNA sequence: TGTGCCAGCCGTGACGGGGAAGCTTTCTTT. Residues: CASRDGEAFF.

The chain recombines TRBV27 with TRBJ2-5; 7 bases match TRBD1. The CDR3 contains 15 residues. Germline assignment: CDR1 MNHEY and CDR2 SMNVEV (reference sequence). J lost 0 bases, V lost 3 bases, and 4 bases had no gene match. CDR3 DNA sequence: TGTGCCAGCAGTTTGCGACAGGGCTACCAAGAGACCCAGTACTTC. Translation gives CASSLRQGYQETQYF.

The V call is TRBV7-2, the J call TRBJ2-1; 9 bases are shared with TRBD1. The CDR3 length is 15 residues. V dropped 5 bases and J dropped 3; count of bases not matched to a gene: 5. The germline CDR1 and CDR2 sequences are SGHTA and FQGNSA. The CDR3 DNA reads as TGTGCCAGCAGCCCGACAGGGGGTAGCTACAATGAGCAGTTCTTC. Translated: CASSPTGGSYNEQFF.

The chain combines TRBV30 with TRBJ2-1, with D possibly being TRBD2 (6 bases). The CDR3 extends over 12 amino acids. With 5 bases removed from V and 10 bases from J, the gap between germline ends came to 15 bases. Germline CDR1 is GTSNPN and CDR2 is SVGIG (reference sequence). In DNA, the CDR3 is TGTGCCTGGGAAGCCGGGAGCAAGGAGCAGTTCTTC. Translated: CAWEAGSKEQFF.

This chain joins TRBV29-1 and TRBJ1-4; D remains ambiguous. Germline CDR1 and CDR2: SQVTM and ANQGSEA. The CDR3 sequence is 12 residues long. V lost 5 bases and J 4 bases, leaving 8 bases between the germline ends. The CDR3 DNA sequence: TGCAGCGTTACCAGAGATAATGAAAAACTGTTTTTT. Translation: CSVTRDNEKLFF.

The chain couples TRBV11-3 to TRBJ2-7, with TRBD2 identical over 7 bases. Trimming took 8 bases from V and 3 from J; bases not matched to a gene: 7. This CDR3 is 13 amino acids long. Germline V lookup: CDR1 SGHNT, CDR2 YENEEA. This CDR3 reads CASPLGEGYEQYF. The CDR3 DNA sequence: TGTGCCAGCCCTCTAGGGGAGGGCTACGAGCAGTACTTC.

On this clone itself: Other DNA sequences in the same sample also yield this CDR3. The chain combines TRBV7-9 with TRBJ2-3, with D unclear. Germline V gene lookup returns CDR1 SEHNR and CDR2 FQNEAQ (reference sequence). The V gene lost 5 bases and the J gene lost 4 bases, with 4 bases spanning the gap. CDR3 length: 11 residues. The CDR3 nucleotides read TGTGCCAGCAGCCTTGCAGATACGCAGTATTTT. Its translation is CASSLADTQYF. The whole variable domain, filled in from reference TRBV7-9 and TRBJ2-3, reads DTGVSQNPRHKITKRGQNVTFRCDPISEHNRLYWYRQTLGQGPEFLTYFQNEAQLEKSRLLSDRFSAERPKGSFSTLEIQRTEQGDSAMYLCASSLADTQYFGPGTRLTVL.

This clone came up once. The chain combines TRBV6-6 with TRBJ1-5; a possible D gene is TRBD1 (5 bases). CDR1 is MNHNY, CDR2 SVGAGI, per germline (reference sequence). The CDR3 has 14 amino acids. The V gene lost 6 bases and the J gene lost 2 bases, with 11 bases spanning the gap. This CDR3 is CASSPTGGNQPQHF. CDR3 nucleotides: TGTGCCAGCAGCCCCACAGGTGGCAATCAGCCCCAGCATTTT.

This chain uses TRBV7-8 with TRBJ1-2; no definite D call. The CDR3 runs 16 residues. Trimming took 0 bases from V and 6 from J, leaving 17 bases between them. Germline CDR1 is SGHVS and CDR2 is FQNEAQ. The CDR3 DNA reads as TGTGCCAGCAGCTTAGCGCGGCTTCGGACGAAGGATGGCTACACCTTC. Amino acid sequence: CASSLARLRTKDGYTF.

The J gene is TRBJ2-7, the V gene TRBV2; D is uncertain. The ends were cut back, 3 bases at V and 0 bases at J, with 12 bases in the middle. The CDR3 covers 15 residues. Germline V gives CDR1 SNHLY, CDR2 FYNNEI. CDR3 sequence: CASSESQPSSYEQYF. CDR3 sequence (DNA): TGTGCCAGCAGTGAGAGTCAACCGAGCTCCTACGAGCAGTACTTC.

The chain recombines TRBV5-6 with TRBJ2-7; TRBD1 agrees at 8 bases. CDR3 length: 13 amino acids. Trimming cost V 4 bases and J 4 bases; bases outside gene matches: 4. From germline, CDR1 is SGHDT and CDR2 YYEEEE. The CDR3 DNA follows: TGTGCCAGCAGCCCCCGGGACAGGTACGAGCAGTACTTC. Protein product: CASSPRDRYEQYF.